The clone carrying this TCR beta chain was counted ten times or more. Its antigen remains unidentified. Germline values: CDR1 SQVTM, CDR2 ANQGSEA. V was clipped by 5 bases and J by 7 bases; unmatched bases: 5. This CDR3 region has 13 residues. TCRdb processed the reads anew with MiXCR; each CDR3 protein has one entry. Of about 890,000 distinct CDR3 sequences in the sample, about a third are singletons; the top ten hold under 15%. The data were obtained in a study of T cell repertoires in cytomegalovirus infection. Overall study findings and caveats: Predominance within the ex vivo response was attributable to HLA-C-restricted CMV-specific TCR beta clonotypes. Public TCR beta family frequency separated CMV-and-HLA carriers, including in an independent cohort.

The sample was cultured CD8+ T cells from PBMCs, taken from culture after CMV antigen stimulation. The TCR originated in a human donor in good health (CMV status not recorded). Some clones in this sample may be carry-over from other donors' samples. V usage is TRBV29-1 and J usage is TRBJ1-2, with 12 positions matching TRBD1. CDR3 in amino acids: CSVPGTGGSGYTF. In DNA form, the CDR3 reads TGCAGCGTTCCCGGGACAGGGGGCTCTGGCTACACCTTC. Complete variable domain (other parts from reference TRBV29-1 and TRBJ1-2): SAVISQKPSRDICQRGTSLTIQCQVDSQVTMMFWYRQQPGQSLTLIATANQGSEATYESGFVIDKFPISRPNLTFSTLTVSNMSPEDSSIYLCSVPGTGGSGYTFGSGTRLTVV.